This is a list of T cell receptor beta chains from one sample in a study of metastatic and nonmetastatic thyroid tumors. TCRdb re-called clones via MiXCR from the PCR reads. There are roughly 3,700 clones in the sample; 35% to 40% occur only once, and about 21% lies in the top ten. The sample comprised adjacent normal tissue. Source of these receptors: a female donor with papillary thyroid cancer or a benign thyroid nodule (not recorded which). Some clones in this sample may be carry-over from other donors' samples. Each CDR3 is given with its conserved first and last residue. The D gene is left open where the match is weak. The size entry is marked missing in some rows and otherwise reads once, few, many or a size class.

D gene,clone size,J gene,V gene,CDR3 protein,CDR3 DNA
NA,NA,TRBJ2-2,TRBV27,CANSSRTRNGELFF,TGTGCCAACAGTTCCCGAACTAGGAACGGGGAGCTGTTTTTT
TRBD2,NA,TRBJ2-7,TRBV11-2,CASSLLSTSGFPYEQYF,TGTGCCAGCAGCTTATTGTCGACTAGCGGGTTTCCCTACGAGCAGTACTTC
NA,few,TRBJ2-7,TRBV6-1,CASKGDRNEQYF,TGTGCCAGCAAGGGGGACCGTAACGAGCAGTACTTC
NA,few,TRBJ2-5,TRBV20-1,CSARDSDRIGETQYF,TGCAGTGCTAGGGACTCAGACAGGATTGGGGAGACCCAGTACTTC
NA,NA,TRBJ1-4,TRBV20-1,CSALTVGDEKLFF,TGCAGTGCTTTAACGGTGGGGGATGAAAAACTGTTTTTT
TRBD2,few,TRBJ2-1,TRBV6-1,CASSTGLAGGGNEQFF,TGTGCCAGTAGTACTGGCCTAGCGGGAGGGGGGAATGAGCAGTTCTTC
NA,few,TRBJ2-2,TRBV27,CASSYSGGTGELFF,TGTGCCAGCAGTTACTCTGGGGGGACCGGGGAGCTGTTTTTT
NA,NA,TRBJ2-1,TRBV20-1,CSAKAAGVEQFF,TGCAGTGCTAAGGCGGCAGGGGTTGAGCAGTTCTTC
NA,medium-sized,TRBJ2-5,TRBV3-1,CASSQGWGETQYF,TGTGCCAGCAGCCAAGGTTGGGGGGAGACCCAGTACTTC
TRBD1,NA,TRBJ2-7,TRBV5-3,CARSLEGQGLEQYF,TGTGCCAGGAGCCTGGAGGGACAGGGCCTCGAGCAGTACTTC
TRBD1,few,TRBJ1-1,TRBV19,CASSIDRGRTEAFF,TGTGCCAGTAGTATCGACAGGGGGAGGACTGAAGCTTTCTTT
NA,NA,TRBJ2-7,TRBV7-6,CASSLVSGQDYEQYF,TGTGCCAGCAGCTTAGTTTCGGGTCAGGACTACGAGCAGTACTTC
NA,large,TRBJ2-2,TRBV30,CAWSVRTGELFF,TGTGCCTGGAGTGTACGGACCGGGGAGCTGTTTTTT
NA,few,TRBJ2-1,TRBV7-9,CASSFVGGEQFF,TGTGCCAGCAGCTTCGTCGGGGGCGAGCAGTTCTTC
NA,few,TRBJ1-5,TRBV6-2/TRBV6-3,CASSYGGTGQPQHF,TGTGCCAGCAGTTACGGGGGAACCGGGCAGCCCCAGCATTTT
NA,NA,TRBJ1-6,TRBV5-1,CASSLESRGSSYNSPLHF,TGCGCCAGCAGCTTGGAGAGCCGGGGGAGCTCCTATAATTCACCCCTCCACTTT
NA,few,TRBJ1-5,TRBV6-1,CASSEARVSVYSNQPQHF,TGTGCCAGCAGTGAAGCTAGGGTTTCCGTCTATAGCAATCAGCCCCAGCATTTT
NA,NA,TRBJ2-7,TRBV12-3/TRBV12-4,CASSEDRIASYEQYF,TGTGCCAGCAGTGAAGACAGAATAGCCTCCTACGAGCAGTACTTC
TRBD2,NA,TRBJ2-3,TRBV20-1,CSARDRRAGGGDTQYF,TGCAGTGCTAGAGATCGTCGGGCGGGAGGCGGGGATACGCAGTATTTT
TRBD1,NA,TRBJ1-2,TRBV27,CASSLSDRVGYTF,TGTGCCAGCAGTTTATCGGACAGGGTAGGCTACACCTTC
NA,NA,TRBJ1-2,TRBV30,CAWSVRGGGYGYTF,TGTGCCTGGAGTGTACGTGGAGGGGGCTATGGCTACACCTTC